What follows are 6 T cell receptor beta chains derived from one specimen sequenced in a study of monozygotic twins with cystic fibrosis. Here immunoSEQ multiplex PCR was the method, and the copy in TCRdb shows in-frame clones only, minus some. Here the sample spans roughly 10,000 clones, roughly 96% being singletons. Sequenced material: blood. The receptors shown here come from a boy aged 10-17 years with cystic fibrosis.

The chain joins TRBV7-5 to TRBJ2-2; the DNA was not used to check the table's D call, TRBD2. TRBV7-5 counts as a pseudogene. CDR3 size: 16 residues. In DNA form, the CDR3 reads TGTGCCAGAAGTCGGGAGCGGCGTTACTCTACCGGGGAGCTGTTTTTT. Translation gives CARSRERRYSTGELFF.

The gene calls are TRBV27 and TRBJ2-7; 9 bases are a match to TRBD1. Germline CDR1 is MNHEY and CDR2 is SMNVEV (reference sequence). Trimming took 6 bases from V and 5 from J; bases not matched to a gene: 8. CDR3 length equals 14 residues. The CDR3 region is CASSLGQGRHEQYF. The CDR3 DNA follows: TGTGCCAGCAGCCTGGGACAGGGACGCCACGAGCAGTACTTC.

CDR3 in amino acids: CAWRTTGNIQYF. In DNA, the CDR3 is TGTGCCTGGAGGACAACGGGTAACATTCAGTACTTC. The rearrangement joins TRBV30 to TRBJ2-4, with D unclear. The germline gives CDR1 GTSNPN, CDR2 SVGIG (reference sequence). V lost 3 bases to trimming and J lost 7 bases, with 10 bases between them. The CDR3 sequence is 12 residues long.

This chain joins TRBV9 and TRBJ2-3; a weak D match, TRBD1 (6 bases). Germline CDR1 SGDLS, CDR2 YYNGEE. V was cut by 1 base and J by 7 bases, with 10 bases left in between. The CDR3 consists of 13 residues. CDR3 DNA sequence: TGTGCCAGCAGCGTACAGGGGACAAATACGCAGTATTTT. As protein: CASSVQGTNTQYF.

CDR3 residues: CASSPRGHLDTEAFF. Written as DNA, the CDR3 is TGTGCCAGCTCACCCAGGGGACACCTTGACACTGAAGCTTTCTTT. The genes are TRBV18 and TRBJ1-1, with TRBD1 as a possible D gene (6 bases). From germline, CDR1 is KGHSH and CDR2 LQKENI. V was shortened by 3 bases and J by 3 bases, with 14 bases between the two germline ends. The CDR3 spans 15 residues.

The DNA for the CDR3 is TGTGCCAGCAGTGAAGGCTTAGATCAGCCCCAGCATTTT. Protein: CASSEGLDQPQHF. The rearrangement uses TRBV2 and TRBJ1-5; D gene unclear. Germline V gives CDR1 SNHLY, CDR2 FYNNEI. Trimming cost V 1 base and J 5 bases, with 6 bases left between them. The CDR3 is made up of 13 amino acids.